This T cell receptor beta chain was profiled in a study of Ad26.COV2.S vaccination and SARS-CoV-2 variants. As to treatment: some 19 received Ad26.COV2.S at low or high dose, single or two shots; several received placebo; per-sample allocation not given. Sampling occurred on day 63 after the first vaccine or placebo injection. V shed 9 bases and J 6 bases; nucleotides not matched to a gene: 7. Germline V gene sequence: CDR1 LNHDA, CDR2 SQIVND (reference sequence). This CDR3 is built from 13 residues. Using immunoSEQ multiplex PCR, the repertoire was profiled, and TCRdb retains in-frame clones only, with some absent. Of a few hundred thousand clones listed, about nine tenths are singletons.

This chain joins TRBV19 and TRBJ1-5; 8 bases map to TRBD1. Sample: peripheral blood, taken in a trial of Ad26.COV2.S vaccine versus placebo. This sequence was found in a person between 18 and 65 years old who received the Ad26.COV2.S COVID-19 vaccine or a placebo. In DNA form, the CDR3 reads TGTGCCAGCGCACAGGGGGGGGGTCAGCCCCAGCATTTT. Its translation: CASAQGGGQPQHF.